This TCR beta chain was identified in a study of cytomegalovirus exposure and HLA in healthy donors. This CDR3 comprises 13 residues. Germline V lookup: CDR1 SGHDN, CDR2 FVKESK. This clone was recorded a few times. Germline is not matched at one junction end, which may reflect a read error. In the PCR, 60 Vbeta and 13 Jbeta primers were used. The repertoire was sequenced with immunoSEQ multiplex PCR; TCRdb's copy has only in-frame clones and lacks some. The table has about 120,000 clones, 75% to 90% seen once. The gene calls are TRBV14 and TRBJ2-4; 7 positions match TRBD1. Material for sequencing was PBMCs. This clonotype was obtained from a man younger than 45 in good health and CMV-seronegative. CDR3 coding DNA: TGTGCCAGCAGCCGGGACAGCTTAAACAGTCAGTACTTC. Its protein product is CASSRDSLNSQYF. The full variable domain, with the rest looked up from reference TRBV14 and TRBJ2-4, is EAGVTQFPSHSVIEKGQTVTLRCDPISGHDNLYWYRRVMGKEIKFLLHFVKESKQDESGMPNNRFLAERTGGTYSTLKVQPAELEDSGVYFCASSRDSLNSQYFGAGTRLSVL.